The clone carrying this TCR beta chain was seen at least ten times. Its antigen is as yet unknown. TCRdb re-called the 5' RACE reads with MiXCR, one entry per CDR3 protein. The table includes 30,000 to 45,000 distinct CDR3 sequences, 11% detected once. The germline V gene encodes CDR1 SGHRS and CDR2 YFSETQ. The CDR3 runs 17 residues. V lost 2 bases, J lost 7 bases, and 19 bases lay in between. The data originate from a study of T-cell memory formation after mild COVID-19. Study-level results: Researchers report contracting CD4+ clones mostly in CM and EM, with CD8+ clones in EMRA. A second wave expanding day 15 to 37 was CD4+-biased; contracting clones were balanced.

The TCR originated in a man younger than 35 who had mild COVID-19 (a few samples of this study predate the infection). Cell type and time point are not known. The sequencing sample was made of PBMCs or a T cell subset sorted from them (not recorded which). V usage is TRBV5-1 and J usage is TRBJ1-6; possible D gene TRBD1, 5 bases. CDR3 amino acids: CASSLFLGQGRNSPLHF. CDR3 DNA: TGCGCCAGCAGCTTATTCCTTGGGCAGGGCCGGAATTCACCCCTCCACTTT.